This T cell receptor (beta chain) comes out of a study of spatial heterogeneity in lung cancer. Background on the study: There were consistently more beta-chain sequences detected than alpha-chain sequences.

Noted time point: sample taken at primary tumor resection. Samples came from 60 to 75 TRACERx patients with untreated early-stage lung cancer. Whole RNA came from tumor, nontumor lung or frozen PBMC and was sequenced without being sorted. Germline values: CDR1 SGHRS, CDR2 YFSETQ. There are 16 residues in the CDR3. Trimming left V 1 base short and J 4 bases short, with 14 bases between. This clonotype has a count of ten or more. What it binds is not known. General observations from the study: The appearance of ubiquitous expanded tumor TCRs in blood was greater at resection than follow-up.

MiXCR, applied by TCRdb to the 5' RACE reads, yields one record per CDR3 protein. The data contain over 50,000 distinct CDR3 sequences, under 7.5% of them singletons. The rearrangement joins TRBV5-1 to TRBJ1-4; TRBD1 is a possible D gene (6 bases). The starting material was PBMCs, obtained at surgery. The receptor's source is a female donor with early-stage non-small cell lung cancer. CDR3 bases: TGCGCCAGCAGCTTGTTTACCGGGGGCGATAATGAAAAACTGTTTTTT. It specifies CASSLFTGGDNEKLFF.